This T cell receptor (beta chain) was retrieved from a study of shared clonotypes between healthy human individuals. Study information: Those who served as donors were a couple of women and a few men between the ages of 18 and 49. Broader study findings: Limitation of the genetic and exposure-history diversity represented came from the few donors. Donor clonotype sharing was expected to depend on sequencing depth.

Clones were sequenced by immunoSEQ multiplex PCR, and TCRdb holds only the in-frame ones, with some missing. The sample has hundreds of thousands of clones, 70% to 80% seen once; the top ten hold 12%. The CDR3 extends over 13 amino acids. Germline CDR1 is SGHRS and CDR2 is YFSETQ. A remark on this clone: Its antigen is undetermined. This sequence is one base from a far larger clone and is likely a read error.

The sample was PBMCs. The J gene is TRBJ2-7, the V gene TRBV5-1, with unresolved D. This TCR derives from a woman between 40 and 50 years old in good health. Some clones in this sample may be carry-over from other donors' samples. CDR3 in amino acids: CASSFQSSCEQYF. The CDR3, as DNA: TGCGCCAGCAGCTTCCAGAGCTCCTGCGAGCAGTACTTC. The full variable domain, in which reference TRBV5-1 and TRBJ2-7 provide the parts outside the CDR3, is KAGVTQTPRYLIKTRGQQVTLSCSPISGHRSVSWYQQTPGQGLQFLFEYFSETQRNKGNFPGRFSGRQFSNSRSEMNVSTLELGDSALYLCASSFQSSCEQYFGPGTRLTVT.